This T cell receptor beta chain was found in a study of shared clonotypes between healthy human individuals. As originally analysed: ImmunoSEQ output held junction-only sequences without quality scores, so filtering differed. Assay used: immunoSEQ multiplex PCR; TCRdb lists only in-frame clones, some missing. V, J and clone size were drawn from that table, and D and trimming were deduced from the DNA. The repertoire holds roughly 2.4 million clones, with approximately 96% as singletons. Both subsets, CD45RA+ naive and CD45RA-negative memory, were split from the CD4+ cells. Germline values: CDR1 SGHVS, CDR2 FQNEAQ. Deletions cut 1 base from V and 4 bases from J, with 11 bases between. The CDR3 totals 14 residues.

Sequencing used naive CD4+ T cells sorted from blood. Sample subset: CD45RA+ positively selected. The TCR originated in a man aged 18 to 30 in good health. The chain combines TRBV7-8 with TRBJ2-7; no clear D. The CDR3 coding sequence is TGTGCCAGCAGCTTAGTAACCGCCAGGTACGAGCAGTACTTC. Protein: CASSLVTARYEQYF.